This T cell receptor (beta chain) was identified in a study of CD8+CD57+ T cells in acquired aplastic anemia. Genomic DNA served as template for TCR beta VDJ and CDR3 profiling. MiXCR was run by TCRdb on the reads, yielding one entry per CDR3 protein. The sample carries hundreds of thousands of distinct CDR3 sequences, approximately 32% recorded once. Those patients picked for sequencing had displayed CD8+CD57+ cell expansion on flow cytometry. Among the patients, all had severe acquired aplastic anemia. This clonotype was recorded a few times. The sequence was collected from a human donor with aplastic anemia. Sequences were obtained from sorted CD4+, CD8+, or CD8+CD57+ T cells (not recorded which) from PBMCs.

The DNA of the CDR3 is TGTGCCAGCAGCCTCCAGCCGATAAACACTGAAGCTTTCTTT. It specifies CASSLQPINTEAFF. The chain combines TRBV9 with TRBJ1-1, with no clear D. The CDR3 has 14 amino acids. The V end was cut by 4 bases, the J end by 2 bases, with 12 bases between. Per germline, CDR1 SGDLS and CDR2 YYNGEE.